This TCR beta chain originates from a study of patients and donors after allogeneic stem cell transplantation. One entry per CDR3 protein, called by TCRdb with MiXCR from the RT-PCR reads. Of 400,000 to 500,000 distinct CDR3 sequences in the sample, 15% to 20% were seen once. The CDR3 sequence is 15 residues long. V was clipped by 6 bases and J by 3 bases; unmatched bases: 6. The sequence derives from a human donor who was either an allogeneic HSCT recipient or a stem cell or donor lymphocyte infusion donor (not recorded which). It is not recorded whose cells these are; they may come from a transplant donor. The J gene is TRBJ1-2, the V gene TRBV12-3 or TRBV12-4; 11 positions match TRBD1. Sequenced material: blood, either unsorted or a sorted T cell fraction (not recorded which). CDR3 in DNA: TGTGCCAGCAGGGACCCGGGACAGGGGGACTATGGCTACACCTTC. Protein sequence: CASRDPGQGDYGYTF.